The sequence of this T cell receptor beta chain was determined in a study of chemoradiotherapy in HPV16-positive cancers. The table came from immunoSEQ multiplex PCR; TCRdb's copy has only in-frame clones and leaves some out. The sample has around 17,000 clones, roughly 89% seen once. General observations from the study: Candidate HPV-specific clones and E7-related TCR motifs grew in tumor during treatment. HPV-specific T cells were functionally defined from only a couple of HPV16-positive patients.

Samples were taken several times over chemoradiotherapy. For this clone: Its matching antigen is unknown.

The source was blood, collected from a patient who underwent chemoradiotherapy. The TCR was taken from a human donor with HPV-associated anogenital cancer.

The CDR3 loop is CASSRDPTFSYEQYF. CDR3 DNA sequence: TGCGCCAGCAGCCGGGACCCAACCTTCTCCTACGAGCAGTACTTC. The chain uses TRBV5-1 and TRBJ2-7; D is tentatively TRBD1 or TRBD2 (5 bases each). V gave up 4 bases and J gave up 0 bases, with 14 bases separating them. Germline CDR1 is SGHRS and CDR2 is YFSETQ. This CDR3 region has 15 residues.